This T cell receptor (beta chain) appears in the sequencing data of a study of T-cell memory formation after mild COVID-19. As for the study in general: Each donor largely had its own TCR clusters. Overall study results and limits: Pre-infection memory showed some responding clones, and this suggested that cross-reactive memory joined. Clones shrinking between day 15 and 85 showed a balanced CD4/CD8 split, and those that grew later tilted toward CD4+.

As to this clonotype: Its specificity is not known.

Germline V gives CDR1 SGHAT, CDR2 FQDESV (reference sequence). V was trimmed by 5 bases and J by 4 bases, leaving 13 bases between them. The CDR3 sequence is 14 residues long. From 5'RACE with constant-segment primers came TCR alpha and TCR beta cDNA libraries that carried sample barcodes and UMIs. Via MiXCR, TCRdb re-called the 5' RACE reads, giving one row per CDR3 protein. The table includes 300,000 to 400,000 distinct CDR3 sequences, about 16% detected once. The rearrangement uses TRBV11-1 and TRBJ2-3; D tentatively reads TRBD1 or TRBD2 (6 bases each). Sequences were obtained from PBMCs or a T cell subset sorted from them (not recorded which). This clonotype was sampled from a man aged 18-30 years who had mild COVID-19 (a few samples of this study predate the infection). Cell type and time point are not known. The DNA of the CDR3 is TGTGCCAGCAGCGCGAACGGGGGCCCAGATACGCAGTATTTT. Translating it yields CASSANGGPDTQYF.